One and the same sample provided the 28 T cell receptor beta chains below, sequenced in a study of shared clonotypes between healthy human individuals. The table came from immunoSEQ multiplex PCR; TCRdb's copy has only in-frame clones and leaves some out. The sample contains 450,000 to 500,000 clones, around four fifths of which appear only once. The sequencing sample was made of PBMCs. The receptors originated from a woman in her 40s in good health. Some clones in this sample may be carry-over from other donors' samples.

The CDR3 spells CASSFGGELFF. CDR3 nucleotide sequence: TGCGCCAGCAGTTTTGGCGGGGAGCTGTTTTTT. The V and J genes are TRBV4-1 and TRBJ2-2; D is uncertain. In germline, CDR1 is MGHRA, CDR2 YSYEKL. The CDR3 length is 11 residues. The germline V and J ends were trimmed by 6 bases and 7 bases, with 6 bases remaining between them.

This clone appeared a few times. Different DNA sequences within this sample yield the same CDR3. The rearrangement uses TRBV7-9 and TRBJ2-3; 11 positions match TRBD2. The CDR3 has 16 residues. With 5 bases clipped from V and 2 bases from J, the junction kept 6 bases outside the gene matches. Germline V gene sequence: CDR1 SEHNR, CDR2 FQNEAQ (reference sequence). This CDR3 reads CASSRGLAGYTDTQYF. The CDR3 bases are TGTGCCAGCAGCCGCGGACTAGCGGGCTACACAGATACGCAGTATTTT.

As for this clone: The sample holds other DNA sequences that translate to the same CDR3. The chain joins TRBV7-9 to TRBJ2-1; TRBD1 might be the D (5 bases). CDR1 and CDR2 from the germline V gene are SEHNR and FQNEAQ (reference sequence). This CDR3 contains 12 residues. Trimming pared 6 bases from V and 8 bases from J, leaving 11 bases between. Here the CDR3 DNA reads TGTGCCAGCAGTCTCAGGGTGGATGAGCAGTTCTTC. It is translated as CASSLRVDEQFF. Complete variable domain (other parts from reference TRBV7-9 and TRBJ2-1): DTGVSQNPRHKITKRGQNVTFRCDPISEHNRLYWYRQTLGQGPEFLTYFQNEAQLEKSRLLSDRFSAERPKGSFSTLEIQRTEQGDSAMYLCASSLRVDEQFFGPGTRLTVL.

The V call is TRBV5-4, the J call TRBJ2-1, with 11 bases identical to TRBD1. Losses at the gene ends were 4 bases for V and 4 bases for J; bases not matched to a gene: 4. Germline CDR1 and CDR2: SGHNT and YYREEE (reference sequence). The CDR3 totals 15 residues. The CDR3 nucleotides read TGTGCCAGCAGCCCCGGGACAGGGGGTTACAATGAGCAGTTCTTC. Amino acid sequence: CASSPGTGGYNEQFF.

The chain links TRBV9 to TRBJ2-7, with TRBD2 matching 9 bases. The CDR3 has 16 residues. Germline V gene sequence: CDR1 SGDLS, CDR2 YYNGEE. V was clipped by 0 bases and J by 0 bases; unmatched bases: 4. CDR3 region: CASSVDPSGDSYEQYF. The CDR3 DNA reads TGTGCCAGCAGCGTAGATCCTAGCGGGGACTCCTACGAGCAGTACTTC.

The rearrangement joins TRBV5-1 to TRBJ2-7; 10 bases match TRBD2. CDR1 SGHRS and CDR2 YFSETQ come from the germline V gene. The CDR3 has 14 residues. After removal of 0 bases from V and 5 bases from J, the junction contained 2 bases not matched to a gene. The CDR3 coding sequence is TGCGCCAGCAGCTTGGTAGCGGGAGGCAACGAGCAGTACTTC. It encodes CASSLVAGGNEQYF.

At least ten counts were recorded for this clone. The rearrangement uses TRBV7-3 and TRBJ2-7, with D possibly called TRBD1 or TRBD2 (5 bases each). Germline CDR1 SGHTA, CDR2 FQGTGA. Trimming left V 0 bases short and J 3 bases short, with 9 bases between. The CDR3 is made up of 14 amino acids. The CDR3 region has the DNA TGTGCCAGCAGCTTAACCGGGACGGGCTACGAGCAGTACTTC. Residues: CASSLTGTGYEQYF. Full variable domain (outside the CDR3, taken from reference TRBV7-3 and TRBJ2-7): GAGVSQTPSNKVTEKGKYVELRCDPISGHTALYWYRQSLGQGPEFLIYFQGTGAADDSGLPNDRFFAVRPEGSVSTLKIQRTERGDSAVYLCASSLTGTGYEQYFGPGTRLTVT.

This chain uses TRBV7-2 with TRBJ2-1; 13 bases map to TRBD2. J was trimmed by 1 base and V by 8 bases; bases with no gene match: 5. This CDR3 is 16 amino acids long. CDR1 is SGHTA, CDR2 FQGNSA, per germline. The chain's CDR3 is CASLTSGRKSYNEQFF. For the CDR3, the DNA is TGTGCCAGCCTGACTAGCGGGAGGAAGTCCTACAATGAGCAGTTCTTC.

This rearrangement joins TRBV5-1 to TRBJ2-7; the D is unclear. The CDR3 extends over 13 amino acids. V lost 1 base and J lost 4, with 9 bases in between. Germline V gives CDR1 SGHRS, CDR2 YFSETQ. The CDR3 protein is CASSLPRVYEQYF. CDR3 nucleotide sequence: TGCGCCAGCAGCTTGCCCAGAGTTTACGAGCAGTACTTC. Looking up the rest from reference TRBV5-1 and TRBJ2-7 gives the full variable domain: KAGVTQTPRYLIKTRGQQVTLSCSPISGHRSVSWYQQTPGQGLQFLFEYFSETQRNKGNFPGRFSGRQFSNSRSEMNVSTLELGDSALYLCASSLPRVYEQYFGPGTRLTVT.

This chain uses TRBV6-5 with TRBJ2-7; D is perhaps TRBD1 or TRBD2 (6 bases each). Germline V gene data show CDR1 as MNHEY and CDR2 as SVGAGI. The V end was cut by 2 bases, the J end by 2 bases, with 10 bases between. This CDR3 has 14 amino acids. CDR3 sequence: CASSYGGPTYEQYF. CDR3 sequence (DNA): TGTGCCAGCAGTTACGGGGGGCCTACCTACGAGCAGTACTTC.

This chain links TRBV11-2 with TRBJ1-1; D is unclear. There are 14 residues in the CDR3. Per the germline V gene, CDR1 is SGHAT and CDR2 is FQNNGV. Trimming cost V 0 bases and J 4 bases, with 9 bases left between them. CDR3: CASSLDLYSTEAFF. In DNA form, the CDR3 reads TGTGCCAGCAGCTTAGATCTTTATAGCACTGAAGCTTTCTTT.

V is TRBV28 and J is TRBJ2-3; D perhaps matches TRBD2 (5 bases). The CDR3 length is 14 residues. Germline assignment: CDR1 MDHEN and CDR2 SYDVKM. V dropped 6 bases and J dropped 6 bases, with 16 bases sitting between them. The CDR3 nucleotides read TGTGCCAGCAGACCTAGCCCGACCACGGATACGCAGTATTTT. Amino acid sequence: CASRPSPTTDTQYF.

This sequence joins TRBV14 and TRBJ2-3; D is ambiguous. V was shortened by 0 bases and J by 0 bases, with 10 bases between the two germline ends. The CDR3 runs 16 residues. Germline CDR1 and CDR2: SGHDN and FVKESK. CDR3 DNA sequence: TGTGCCAGCAGCCAAGATCCTTCCGCCAGCACAGATACGCAGTATTTT. This translates into CASSQDPSASTDTQYF.

The chain uses TRBV6-6 and TRBJ2-7, with D unresolved. V was trimmed by 6 bases and J by 4 bases, leaving 13 bases between them. Germline CDR1 MNHNY, CDR2 SVGAGI (reference sequence). This CDR3 spans 13 amino acids. The CDR3 coding sequence is TGTGCCAGCAGGCCCCTGGGCGCATACGAGCAGTACTTC. This encodes CASRPLGAYEQYF.

CDR3 nucleotides: TGTGCCAGCAGCCTGTGGTGGGGTAATCAGCCCCAGCATTTT. Protein: CASSLWWGNQPQHF. The V call is TRBV27, the J call TRBJ1-5; D ambiguous. This CDR3 has 14 amino acids. Germline values: CDR1 MNHEY, CDR2 SMNVEV (reference sequence). V lost 6 bases to trimming and J lost 4 bases, with 13 bases between them.

This clone occurred many times. This chain connects TRBV28 to TRBJ2-1; 8 bases map to TRBD2. CDR3 length: 13 amino acids. The V gene's germline CDR1 is MDHEN and CDR2 SYDVKM. V lost 5 bases and J lost 15; bases outside the gene matches: 12. CDR3 in DNA: TGTGCCAGCAGTCCCATAGCGGGACGGGCGCCGTTCTTC. Its protein product is CASSPIAGRAPFF.

V gene TRBV28 combines with J gene TRBJ1-2, with 8 positions matching TRBD1. Losses at the gene ends were 5 bases for V and 8 bases for J; bases not matched to a gene: 13. The germline gives CDR1 MDHEN, CDR2 SYDVKM. The CDR3 totals 15 residues. CDR3 bases: TGTGCCAGCAGTCCGACTACCGACAGGGGACAGGGCTACACCTTC. Protein: CASSPTTDRGQGYTF.

The chain recombines TRBV28 with TRBJ2-1; D tentatively fits TRBD1 or TRBD2 (6 bases each). Germline CDR1 is MDHEN and CDR2 is SYDVKM. With 7 bases removed from V and 8 bases from J, the gap between germline ends came to 21 bases. The CDR3 is 15 residues long. Here the CDR3 DNA reads TGTGCCAGCATCCCCGGGGGCTCGATGGGGGATGAGCAGTTCTTC. Its translation is CASIPGGSMGDEQFF.

This clone was seen a few times. The chain recombines TRBV6-1 with TRBJ1-3; possible D gene TRBD1, 5 bases. The CDR3 has 17 amino acids. Germline CDR1 and CDR2: MNHNS and SASEGT. Between the trimmed V and J ends, which lost 2 bases and 0 bases, there was a span of 14 bases. The CDR3 DNA reads as TGTGCCAGCAGTGAATTGGGAGGGGCCCGCTCTGGAAACACCATATATTTT. Translation: CASSELGGARSGNTIYF.

This chain joins TRBV28 and TRBJ1-1, with D unclear. The germline gives CDR1 MDHEN, CDR2 SYDVKM. V was cut by 1 base and J by 2 bases, with 5 bases left in between. This CDR3 region has 13 residues. The chain's CDR3 is CASSLYGNTEAFF. The CDR3 DNA sequence: TGTGCCAGCAGTTTATACGGCAACACTGAAGCTTTCTTT.

J is TRBJ2-6 and V is TRBV9, with D tentatively TRBD1 (5 bases). Germline CDR1 is SGDLS and CDR2 is YYNGEE. CDR3 length equals 17 residues. V was cut by 0 bases and J by 0 bases, with 10 bases left in between. CDR3 DNA sequence: TGTGCCAGCAGCGTAGAGGGGTCGGCCTCTGGGGCCAACGTCCTGACTTTC. Its translation is CASSVEGSASGANVLTF.

On this clone itself: The junction differs from germline at one of its ends, possibly a read error. V is TRBV6-5 and J is TRBJ2-7; 7 bases match TRBD1. The CDR3 contains 14 residues. Per the germline V gene, CDR1 is MNHEY and CDR2 is SVGAGI. CDR3 sequence: CAGRPTGNSYEQYF. CDR3 nucleotide sequence: TGTGCCGGCAGGCCGACAGGGAACTCCTACGAGCAGTACTTC.

The sample holds a few counts of this clone. The sample has other DNA sequences that encode this CDR3 too. The CDR3 DNA is TGTGCCAGCAGTGCCCAGGGCTACGAGCAGTACTTC. Translation gives CASSAQGYEQYF. This chain joins TRBV6-1 and TRBJ2-7; D might be TRBD1 (5 bases). V gave up 4 bases and J gave up 3 bases, with 7 bases separating them. Germline lookup yields CDR1 MNHNS and CDR2 SASEGT. This CDR3 is 12 amino acids long.

A note on this clone: A read error may account for a junction end that differs from germline. V and J are TRBV7-7 and TRBJ2-7; TRBD2 agrees at 9 bases. This CDR3 region has 15 residues. Per the germline V gene, CDR1 is SSHAT and CDR2 is FNYEAQ (reference sequence). The CDR3 reads CASSLGLAGFDEQYF. CDR3 sequence (DNA): TGTGCTAGCAGCTTAGGGCTAGCGGGATTTGACGAGCAGTACTTC.

The chain has TRBV5-1 and TRBJ2-1, with 9 bases identical to TRBD2. Germline CDR1 is SGHRS and CDR2 is YFSETQ. Germline trimming cut 2 bases from V and 6 bases from J; bases unmatched to any gene: 6. This CDR3 comprises 15 residues. The CDR3 coding sequence is TGCGCCAGCAGCTTTAGCGGGAGCGCTCCCAATGAGCAGTTCTTC. This sequence encodes CASSFSGSAPNEQFF.

The chain joins TRBV19 to TRBJ1-5; D is undetermined. Trimming left V 6 bases short and J 2 bases short, with 14 bases between. There are 15 residues in the CDR3. Germline CDR1 and CDR2: LNHDA and SQIVND (reference sequence). The CDR3 loop is CASRKEGYGNQPQHF. In nucleotides, the CDR3 is TGTGCCAGTAGAAAGGAGGGATACGGCAATCAGCCCCAGCATTTT.

This chain links TRBV30 with TRBJ2-7, with 10 bases fitting TRBD2. The length of the CDR3 is 18 residues. J lost 0 bases, V lost 2 bases, and 13 bases had no gene match. Germline V CDR1 and CDR2: GTSNPN, SVGIG (reference sequence). The CDR3 protein is CAWSPTKVGLADSYEQYF. The DNA for the CDR3 is TGTGCCTGGAGTCCAACAAAGGTTGGACTAGCGGACTCCTACGAGCAGTACTTC. Looking up the rest from reference TRBV30 and TRBJ2-7 gives the full variable domain: SQTIHQWPATLVQPVGSPLSLECTVEGTSNPNLYWYRQAAGRGLQLLFYSVGIGQISSEVPQNLSASRPQDRQFILSSKKLLLSDSGFYLCAWSPTKVGLADSYEQYFGPGTRLTVT.

Points on this clone: This clone may be a read error of a much larger clone one base away. This chain uses TRBV10-3 with TRBJ1-2, with a possible D match to TRBD1 (6 bases). This CDR3 has 14 amino acids. Germline CDR1 is ENHRY and CDR2 is SYGVKD. CDR3 sequence (DNA): TGTGCCACCAGTGAGTCGAACAGGGCAAGTGGCTACACCTTC. Amino acid sequence: CATSESNRASGYTF.